This TCR beta chain was retrieved from a study of T-cell reconstitution after alpha-beta-depleted transplantation in children. Regarding the study as a whole: Several patients had high TCRbeta diversity at day 60; it came from surviving recipient T cells and thymic progenitors. Several hundred expanded graft clones reportedly gave rise to the alpha-beta T cells present about two months after transplant. The main origin of T-cell counts and diversity one year after transplant was newly produced T cells.

Losses at the gene ends were 5 bases for V and 3 bases for J; bases not matched to a gene: 7. The CDR3 totals 15 residues. During its preparation, the TCRbeta library received unique molecular identifiers. A single record per CDR3 protein comes from TCRdb applying MiXCR to the PCR reads. The sample gives approximately 980,000 distinct CDR3 sequences, roughly 29% of which show up once; roughly 27% is in the top ten. Of note for this clonotype: Its antigen is as yet unknown.

V and J are TRBV12-3 or TRBV12-4 and TRBJ2-7; TRBD1 agrees at 10 bases. This clonotype was obtained from a boy under three years old who had a stem cell transplant for SCID, so the T cells may come from the graft donor. The sequencing here drew on PBMCs, mostly from graft donor cells, taken 360 days after TCRalphabeta/CD19-depleted stem cell transplant. CDR3: CASSPRTGGFYEQYF. In DNA, the CDR3 is TGTGCCAGCAGTCCGAGGACAGGGGGTTTCTACGAGCAGTACTTC.